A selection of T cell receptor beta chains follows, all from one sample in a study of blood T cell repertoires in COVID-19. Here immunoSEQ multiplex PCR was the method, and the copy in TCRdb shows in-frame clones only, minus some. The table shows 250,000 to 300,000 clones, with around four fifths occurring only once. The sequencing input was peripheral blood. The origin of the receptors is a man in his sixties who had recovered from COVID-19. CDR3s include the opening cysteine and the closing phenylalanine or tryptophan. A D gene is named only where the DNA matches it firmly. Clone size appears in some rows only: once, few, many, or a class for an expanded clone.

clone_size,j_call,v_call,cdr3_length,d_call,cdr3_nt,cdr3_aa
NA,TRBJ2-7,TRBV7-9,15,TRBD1,TGTGCCAGCAGCTTAGAGGTGGGACAGTTGAGCGAGCAGTACTTC,CASSLEVGQLSEQYF
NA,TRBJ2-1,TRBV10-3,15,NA,TGTGCCATCAGTGAGCCGGATACAGGGAACAATGAGCAGTTCTTC,CAISEPDTGNNEQFF
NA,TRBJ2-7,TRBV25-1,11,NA,TGTGCCAGCAGTGACCTCGGCGAGCAGTACTTC,CASSDLGEQYF
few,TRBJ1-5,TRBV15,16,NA,TGTGCCACCAGCAGAGAGGCCGGGTGGAGCAATCAGCCCCAGCATTTT,CATSREAGWSNQPQHF
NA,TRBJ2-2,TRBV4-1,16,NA,TGCGCCAGCAGCCAAGGTCAGGGGATGAACACCGGGGAGCTGTTTTTT,CASSQGQGMNTGELFF
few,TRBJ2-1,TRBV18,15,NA,TGTGCCAGCTCACCACCCAGGGGCACCTACAATGAGCAGTTCTTC,CASSPPRGTYNEQFF
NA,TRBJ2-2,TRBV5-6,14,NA,TGTGCCAGCAGCGAGCGCATCATTGGAGGGGAGCTGTTTTTT,CASSERIIGGELFF
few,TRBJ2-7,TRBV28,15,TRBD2,TGTGCCAGCAGTTTCCCCAGCGGGGGGGCCTACGAGCAGTACTTC,CASSFPSGGAYEQYF
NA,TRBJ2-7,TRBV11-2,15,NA,TGTGCCAGCAGCGGAGCACTTACTTTGTCCTACGAGCAGTACTTC,CASSGALTLSYEQYF
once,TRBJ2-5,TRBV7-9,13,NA,TGTGCCAGCAGCCCCCCGGTTTTGCAGACCCAGTACTTC,CASSPPVLQTQYF
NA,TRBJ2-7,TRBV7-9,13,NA,TGTGCCAGCAGCTTATCCAGGGGCTACGAGCAGTACTTC,CASSLSRGYEQYF
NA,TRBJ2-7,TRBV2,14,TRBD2,TGTGCCAGCATTCGGCTAGCGGGGGTGGGCGAGCAGTACTTC,CASIRLAGVGEQYF
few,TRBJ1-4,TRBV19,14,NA,TGTGCCAGTAGTATAACTGCAACTAATGAAAAACTGTTTTTT,CASSITATNEKLFF
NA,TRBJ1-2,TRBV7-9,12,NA,TGTGCCAGCAGCTCCGCGGTGGGTGGCTACACCTTC,CASSSAVGGYTF
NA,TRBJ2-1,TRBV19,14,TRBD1,TGTGCCACCGCTCGGACAGGGCTTTTCAATGAGCAGTTCTTC,CATARTGLFNEQFF
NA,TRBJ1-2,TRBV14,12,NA,TGTGCCAGCAGCGAACGGAGCTATGGCTACACCTTC,CASSERSYGYTF
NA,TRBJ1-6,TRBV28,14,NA,TGTGCCAGCAGTTTTCGACGAGACGGGGCACCCCTCCACTTT,CASSFRRDGAPLHF
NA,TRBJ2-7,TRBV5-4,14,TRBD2,TGTGCCAGCAGCTTTGCTAGCGGGGACTACGAGCAGTACTTC,CASSFASGDYEQYF
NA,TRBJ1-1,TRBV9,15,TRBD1,TGTGCCAGCAGCGTAGGTGACAGGGTTAACACTGAGGCTTTCTTT,CASSVGDRVNTEAFF
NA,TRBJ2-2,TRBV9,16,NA,TGTGCCAGCAGCGTTGGTCACAGCACGAACACCGGGGAGCTGTTTTTT,CASSVGHSTNTGELFF
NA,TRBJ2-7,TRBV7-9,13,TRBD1,TGTGCCAGCAGCTTAGTACAGGGGTGGGAGCAGTACTTC,CASSLVQGWEQYF
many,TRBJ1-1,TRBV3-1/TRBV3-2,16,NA,TGTGCCAGCAGCACCCTGGAGGACGGCAAGAACACTGAAGCTTTCTTT,CASSTLEDGKNTEAFF
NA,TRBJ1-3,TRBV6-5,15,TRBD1,TGTGCCAGCAGCAGGACAGGGGAGGCTGGAAACACCATATATTTT,CASSRTGEAGNTIYF
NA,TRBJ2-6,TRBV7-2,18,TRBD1,TGTGCCAGCAGCCGGAAGGTGACAGGGGGAACTGGGGCCAACGTCCTGACTTTC,CASSRKVTGGTGANVLTF
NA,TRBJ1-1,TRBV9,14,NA,TGTGCCAGCAGGCAAGGCGGGGGGCGTCCGGAAGCTTTCTTT,CASRQGGGRPEAFF
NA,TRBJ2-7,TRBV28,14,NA,TGTGCCAGCTCAGAACAGGGTGTCGCCTACGAGCAGTACTTC,CASSEQGVAYEQYF
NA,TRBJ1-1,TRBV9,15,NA,TGTGCCAGCAGCGTAGCGTCAGGGATGAACACTGAAGCTTTCTTT,CASSVASGMNTEAFF
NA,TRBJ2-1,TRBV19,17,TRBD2,TGTGCCAGTAGTATAGTTAGCGGGAGGGCCTTGGGCAATGAGCAGTTCTTC,CASSIVSGRALGNEQFF
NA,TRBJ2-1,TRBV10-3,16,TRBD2,TGTGCCATCAGTGAGTCTGGGACTAGCGTCTACAATGAGCAGTTCTTC,CAISESGTSVYNEQFF
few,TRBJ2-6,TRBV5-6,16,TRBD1,TGTGCCAGCAGCCCCGAGGGGGCGGCCGGGGCCAACGTCCTGACTTTC,CASSPEGAAGANVLTF
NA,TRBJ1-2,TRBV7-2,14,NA,TGTGCCAGCAGCTTAGGGAGGGAACAATATGGCTACACCTTC,CASSLGREQYGYTF
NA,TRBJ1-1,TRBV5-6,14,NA,TGTGCCAGCAGGGCCGGGACACTAAACACTGAAGCTTTCTTT,CASRAGTLNTEAFF
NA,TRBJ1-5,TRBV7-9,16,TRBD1,TGTGCCAGCAGCTTAGGCTTTTCAGGGGGCGGGCAGCCCCAGCATTTT,CASSLGFSGGGQPQHF
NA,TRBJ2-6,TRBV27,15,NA,TGTGCCAGCAGAGCTCAGGGCTCTGGGGCCAACGTCCTGACTTTC,CASRAQGSGANVLTF
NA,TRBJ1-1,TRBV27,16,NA,TGTGCCAGCAGTAATGGGGGGGCCCCGCTGAACACTGAAGCTTTCTTT,CASSNGGAPLNTEAFF
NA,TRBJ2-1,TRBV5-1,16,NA,TGCGCCAGCAGCTCGAGTCGGGGATCCTCCTACAATGAGCAGTTCTTC,CASSSSRGSSYNEQFF
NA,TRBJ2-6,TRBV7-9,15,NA,TGTGCCAGCAGCATACAGAACTCTGGGGCCAACGTCCTGACTTTC,CASSIQNSGANVLTF
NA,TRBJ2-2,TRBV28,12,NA,TGTGCCAGCAGTTCGGCGGCCGGGGAGCTGTTTTTT,CASSSAAGELFF
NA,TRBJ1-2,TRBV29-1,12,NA,TGCAGCGTTGTCATCTCAGACTATGGCTACACCTTC,CSVVISDYGYTF
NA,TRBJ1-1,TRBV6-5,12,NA,TGTGCCAGCGTTCTGCGGGGTACTGAAGCTTTCTTT,CASVLRGTEAFF
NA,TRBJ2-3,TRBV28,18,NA,TGTGCCAGCATCCCCCGGGGCAGGGGACCTACTAGCACAGATACGCAGTATTTT,CASIPRGRGPTSTDTQYF
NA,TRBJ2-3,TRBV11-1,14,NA,TGTGCCAGCAGCTTAGGAGAGCTCACAGATACGCAGTATTTT,CASSLGELTDTQYF
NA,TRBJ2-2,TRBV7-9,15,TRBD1,TGTGCCAGCAGCCGCCGGGACAGGGTCACCGGGGAGCTGTTTTTT,CASSRRDRVTGELFF
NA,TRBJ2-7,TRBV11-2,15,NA,TGTGCCAGCAGCCCGAGGGGAGGGGGTGTCTACGAGCAGTACTTC,CASSPRGGGVYEQYF
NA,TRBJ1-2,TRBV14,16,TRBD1,TGTGCCAGCAGCCAAGTTGGGCCGGGACAGGGGGATGGCTACACCTTC,CASSQVGPGQGDGYTF
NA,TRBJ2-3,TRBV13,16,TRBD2,TGTGCCAGCAGCGCCACTAGCGGCCCAAGCACAGATACGCAGTATTTT,CASSATSGPSTDTQYF
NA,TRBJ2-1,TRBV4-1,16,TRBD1,TGCGCCAGCAGCCAAAACGGACAGGGTCGAGGCAATGAGCAGTTCTTC,CASSQNGQGRGNEQFF
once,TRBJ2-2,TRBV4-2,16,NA,TGTGCCAGCAGCCAATACGCGGGGCGGAACACCGGGGAGCTGTTTTTT,CASSQYAGRNTGELFF
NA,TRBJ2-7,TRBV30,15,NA,TGTGCCTGGAGTGTAGGAGGGGCGGCCACCTACGAGCAGTACTTC,CAWSVGGAATYEQYF
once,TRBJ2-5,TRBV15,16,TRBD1,TGTGCCACCAGCAGTCACCCCGGGACAGTACAAGAGACCCAGTACTTC,CATSSHPGTVQETQYF
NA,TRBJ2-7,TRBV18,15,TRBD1,TGTGCCAGCTCACCACCTGACAGGGCAGGTTACGAGCAGTACTTC,CASSPPDRAGYEQYF
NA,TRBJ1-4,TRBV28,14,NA,TGTGCCAGCAGACCTCCGGGAGCAGGGGAAAAACTGTTTTTT,CASRPPGAGEKLFF
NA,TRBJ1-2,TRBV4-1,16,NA,TGCGCCAGCAGCCAAGATATTCAGGGATCTGCCTATGGCTACACCTTC,CASSQDIQGSAYGYTF
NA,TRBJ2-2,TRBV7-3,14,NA,TGTGCCAGCAGCCCCTCCCGGGGCACCGGGGAGCTGTTTTTT,CASSPSRGTGELFF